The clone carrying this T cell receptor (beta chain) was seen a single time. The data stem from a study of OX40 agonist ivuxolimab in advanced cancers. Assay: immunoSEQ multiplex PCR; the TCRdb copy retains only in-frame clones and omits some. The sample yields more than 65,000 clones, about 90% seen once. After removal of 6 bases from V and 4 bases from J, the junction contained 5 bases not matched to a gene. This CDR3 spans 13 amino acids. The germline gives CDR1 MNHEY, CDR2 SMNVEV (reference sequence). The clonotype originates from an adult with an advanced solid tumor such as melanoma, head and neck, liver or kidney cancer. This chain uses TRBV27 with TRBJ1-1; 7 bases agree with TRBD1. This material consisted of CD4+ or CD8+ T cells sorted from blood, taken in a trial of the OX40 agonist ivuxolimab. CDR3: CASRSGGSTEAFF. The CDR3 nucleotides are TGTGCCAGCAGATCAGGGGGGAGCACTGAAGCTTTCTTT.